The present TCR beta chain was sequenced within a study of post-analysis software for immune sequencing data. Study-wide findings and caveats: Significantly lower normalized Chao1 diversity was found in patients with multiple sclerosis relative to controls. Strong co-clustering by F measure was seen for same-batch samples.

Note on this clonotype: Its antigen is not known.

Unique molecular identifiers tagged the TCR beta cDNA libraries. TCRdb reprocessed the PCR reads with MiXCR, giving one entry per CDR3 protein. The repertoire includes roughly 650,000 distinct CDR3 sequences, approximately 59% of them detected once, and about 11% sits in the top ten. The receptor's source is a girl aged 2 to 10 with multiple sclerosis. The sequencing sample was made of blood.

The CDR3 loop is CSAFSTGTGDPNEQFF. CDR3 bases: TGCAGTGCTTTCTCGACCGGGACAGGGGACCCCAATGAGCAGTTCTTC. The chain carries TRBV20-1 and TRBJ2-1; 10 bases agree with TRBD1. The CDR3 is made up of 16 amino acids. CDR1 DFQATT and CDR2 SNEGSKA come from the germline V gene (reference sequence). V lost 5 bases, J lost 6 bases, and 13 bases stayed unmatched.